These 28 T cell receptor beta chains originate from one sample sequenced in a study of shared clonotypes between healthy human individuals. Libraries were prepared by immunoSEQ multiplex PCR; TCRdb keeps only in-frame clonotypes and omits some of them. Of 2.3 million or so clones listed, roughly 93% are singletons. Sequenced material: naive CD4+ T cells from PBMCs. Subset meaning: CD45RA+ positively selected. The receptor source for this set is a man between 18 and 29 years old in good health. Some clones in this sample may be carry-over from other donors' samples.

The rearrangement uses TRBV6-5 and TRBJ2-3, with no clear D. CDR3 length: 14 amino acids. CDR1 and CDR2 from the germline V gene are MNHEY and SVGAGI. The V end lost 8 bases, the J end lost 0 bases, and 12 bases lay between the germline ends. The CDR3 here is CASRPTPSTDTQYF. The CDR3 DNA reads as TGTGCCAGCCGCCCCACACCGAGCACAGATACGCAGTATTTT.

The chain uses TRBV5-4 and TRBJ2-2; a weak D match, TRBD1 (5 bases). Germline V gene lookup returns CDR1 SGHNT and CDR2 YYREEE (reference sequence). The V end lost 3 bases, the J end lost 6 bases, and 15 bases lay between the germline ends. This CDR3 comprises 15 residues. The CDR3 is CASSSPRAGSGELFF. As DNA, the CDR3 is TGTGCCAGCAGCTCCCCTAGGGCAGGGTCCGGGGAGCTGTTTTTT.

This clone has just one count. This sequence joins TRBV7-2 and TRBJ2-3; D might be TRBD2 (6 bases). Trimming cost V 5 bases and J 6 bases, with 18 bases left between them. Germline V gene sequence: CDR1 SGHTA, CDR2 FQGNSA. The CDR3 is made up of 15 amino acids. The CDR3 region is CASSLLGLAVDTQYF. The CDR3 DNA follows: TGTGCCAGCAGCCTCCTGGGACTGGCGGTTGATACGCAGTATTTT.

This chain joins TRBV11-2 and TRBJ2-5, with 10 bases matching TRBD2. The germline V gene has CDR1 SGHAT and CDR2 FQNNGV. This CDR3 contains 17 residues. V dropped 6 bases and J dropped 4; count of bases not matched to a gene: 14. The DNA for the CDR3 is TGTGCCAGCAGTGTCAACCGAGCGGGAGGGCCTCGAGAGACCCAGTACTTC. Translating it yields CASSVNRAGGPRETQYF.

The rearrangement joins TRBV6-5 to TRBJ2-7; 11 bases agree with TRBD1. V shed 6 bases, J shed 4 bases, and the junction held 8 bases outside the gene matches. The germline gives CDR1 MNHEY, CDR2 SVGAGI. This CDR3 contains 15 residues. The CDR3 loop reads CASRYRTGGEYEQYF. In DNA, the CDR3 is TGTGCCAGCAGATACCGGACAGGGGGCGAATACGAGCAGTACTTC.

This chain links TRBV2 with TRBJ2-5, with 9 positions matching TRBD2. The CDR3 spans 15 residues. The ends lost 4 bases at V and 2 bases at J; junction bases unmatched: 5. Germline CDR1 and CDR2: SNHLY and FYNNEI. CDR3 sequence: CASSGGLAGQETQYF. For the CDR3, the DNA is TGTGCCAGCAGTGGGGGGCTAGCGGGACAAGAGACCCAGTACTTC.

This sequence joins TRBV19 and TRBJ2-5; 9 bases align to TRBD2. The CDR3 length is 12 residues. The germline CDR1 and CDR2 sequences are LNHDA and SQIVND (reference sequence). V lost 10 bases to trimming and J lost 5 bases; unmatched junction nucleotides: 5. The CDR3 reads CATGLAGETQYF. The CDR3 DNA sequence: TGTGCCACGGGACTAGCTGGGGAGACCCAGTACTTC.

The CDR3 loop is CASSTGTGNQPQHF. The DNA for the CDR3 is TGCGCCAGCAGCACCGGGACAGGCAATCAGCCCCAGCATTTT. This chain connects TRBV5-1 to TRBJ1-5, with 7 bases identical to TRBD1. The CDR3 is made up of 14 amino acids. Trimming took 4 bases from V and 2 from J; bases not matched to a gene: 3. Looked up from germline, CDR1 is SGHRS and CDR2 is YFSETQ.

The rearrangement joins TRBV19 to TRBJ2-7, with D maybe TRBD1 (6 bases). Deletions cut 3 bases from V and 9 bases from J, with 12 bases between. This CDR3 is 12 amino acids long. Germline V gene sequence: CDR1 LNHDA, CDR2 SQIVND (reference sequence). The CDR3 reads CASSILGAVQYF. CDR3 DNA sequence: TGTGCCAGTAGTATCTTGGGGGCTGTGCAGTACTTC. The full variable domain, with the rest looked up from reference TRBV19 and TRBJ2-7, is DGGITQSPKYLFRKEGQNVTLSCEQNLNHDAMYWYRQDPGQGLRLIYYSQIVNDFQKGDIAEGYSVSREKKESFPLTVTSAQKNPTAFYLCASSILGAVQYFGPGTRLTVT.

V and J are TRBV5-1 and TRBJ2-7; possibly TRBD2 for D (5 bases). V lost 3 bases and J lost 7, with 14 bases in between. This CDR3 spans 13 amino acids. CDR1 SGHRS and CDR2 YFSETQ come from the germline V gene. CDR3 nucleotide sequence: TGCGCCAGCAGCTCGGCCTCCAAGCGGGAGCAGTACTTC. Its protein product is CASSSASKREQYF.

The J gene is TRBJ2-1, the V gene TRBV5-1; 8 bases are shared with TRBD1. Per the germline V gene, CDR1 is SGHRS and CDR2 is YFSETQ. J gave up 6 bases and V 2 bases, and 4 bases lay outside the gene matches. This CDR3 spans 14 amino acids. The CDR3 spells CASSFQGQGNEQFF. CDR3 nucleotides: TGCGCCAGCAGCTTTCAAGGACAGGGCAATGAGCAGTTCTTC.

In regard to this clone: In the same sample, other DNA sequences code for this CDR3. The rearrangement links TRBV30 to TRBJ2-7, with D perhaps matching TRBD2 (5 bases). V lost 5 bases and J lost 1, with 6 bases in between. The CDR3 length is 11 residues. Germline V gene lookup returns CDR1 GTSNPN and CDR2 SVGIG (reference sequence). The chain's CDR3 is CAWSGSYEQYF. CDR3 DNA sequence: TGTGCCTGGTCGGGGTCCTACGAGCAGTACTTC.

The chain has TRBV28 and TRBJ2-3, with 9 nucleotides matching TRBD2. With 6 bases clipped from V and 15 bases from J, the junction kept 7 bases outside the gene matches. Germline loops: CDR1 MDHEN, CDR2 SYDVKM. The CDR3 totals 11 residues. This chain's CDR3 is CASSPGLAVYF. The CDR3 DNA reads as TGTGCCAGCAGCCCGGGACTAGCTGTATATTTT.

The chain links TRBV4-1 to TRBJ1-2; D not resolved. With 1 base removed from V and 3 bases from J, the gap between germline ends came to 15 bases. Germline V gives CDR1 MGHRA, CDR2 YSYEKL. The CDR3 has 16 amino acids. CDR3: CASSQVARNLDYGYTF. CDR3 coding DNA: TGCGCCAGCAGCCAAGTGGCCAGGAACCTTGACTATGGCTACACCTTC.

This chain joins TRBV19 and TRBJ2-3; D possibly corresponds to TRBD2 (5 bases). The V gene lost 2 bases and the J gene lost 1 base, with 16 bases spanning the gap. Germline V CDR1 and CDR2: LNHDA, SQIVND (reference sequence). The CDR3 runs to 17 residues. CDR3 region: CASSIRGRGWGTDTQYF. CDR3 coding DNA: TGTGCCAGTAGTATACGTGGACGGGGTTGGGGCACAGATACGCAGTATTTT.

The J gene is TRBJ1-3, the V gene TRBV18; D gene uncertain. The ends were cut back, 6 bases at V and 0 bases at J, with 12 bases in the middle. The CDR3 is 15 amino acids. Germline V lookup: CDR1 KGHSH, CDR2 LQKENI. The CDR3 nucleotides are TGTGCCAGCTCCAACCTTGGGGACTCTGGAAACACCATATATTTT. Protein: CASSNLGDSGNTIYF.

CDR3 region: CASSLGRAAKNIQYF. The CDR3 nucleotides read TGTGCCAGCAGCTTGGGTCGGGCGGCCAAAAACATTCAGTACTTC. The gene calls are TRBV7-2 and TRBJ2-4; D is ambiguous. Looked up from germline, CDR1 is SGHTA and CDR2 is FQGNSA. V lost 3 bases to trimming and J lost 1 base, with 10 bases between them. This CDR3 spans 15 amino acids.

In DNA form, the CDR3 reads TGTGCCAGCAAAGGGGGCTGGGGGAGGTATGGCTACACCTTC. Translating gives CASKGGWGRYGYTF. V is TRBV2 and J is TRBJ1-2, with 7 positions matching TRBD1. Germline loops: CDR1 SNHLY, CDR2 FYNNEI. V shed 7 bases, J shed 5 bases, and the junction held 10 bases outside the gene matches. CDR3 length: 14 residues.

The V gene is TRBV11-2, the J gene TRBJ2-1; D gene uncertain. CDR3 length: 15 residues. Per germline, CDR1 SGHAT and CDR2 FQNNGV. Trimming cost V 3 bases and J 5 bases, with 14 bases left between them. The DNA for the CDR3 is TGTGCCAGCAGCTTCAGCCCTTTAGAGAACAATGAGCAGTTCTTC. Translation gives CASSFSPLENNEQFF.

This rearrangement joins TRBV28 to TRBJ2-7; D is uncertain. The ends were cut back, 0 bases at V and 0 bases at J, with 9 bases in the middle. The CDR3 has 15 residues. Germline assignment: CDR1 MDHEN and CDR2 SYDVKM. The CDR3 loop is CASSLWAVRSYEQYF. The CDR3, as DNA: TGTGCCAGCAGTTTATGGGCTGTACGCTCCTACGAGCAGTACTTC.

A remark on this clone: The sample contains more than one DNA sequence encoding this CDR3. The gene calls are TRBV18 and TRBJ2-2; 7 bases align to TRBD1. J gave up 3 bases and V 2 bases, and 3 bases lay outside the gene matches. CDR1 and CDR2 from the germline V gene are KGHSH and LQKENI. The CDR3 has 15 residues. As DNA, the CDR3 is TGTGCCAGCTCACCAAGACAGGGAGACACCGGGGAGCTGTTTTTT. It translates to CASSPRQGDTGELFF.

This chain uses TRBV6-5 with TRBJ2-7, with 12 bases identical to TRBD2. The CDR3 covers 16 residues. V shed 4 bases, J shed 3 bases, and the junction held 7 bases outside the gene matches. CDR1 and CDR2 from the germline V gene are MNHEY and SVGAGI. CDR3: CASSFSSGRAHYEQYF. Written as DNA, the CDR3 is TGTGCCAGCAGTTTCTCTAGCGGGAGGGCCCACTACGAGCAGTACTTC.

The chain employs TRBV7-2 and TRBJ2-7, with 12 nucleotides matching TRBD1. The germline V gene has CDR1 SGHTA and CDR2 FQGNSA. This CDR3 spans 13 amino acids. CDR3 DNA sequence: TGTGCCAGCAGGGGACAGGGGGCTAGCCCTCCCTCGGTC. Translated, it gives CASRGQGASPPSV.

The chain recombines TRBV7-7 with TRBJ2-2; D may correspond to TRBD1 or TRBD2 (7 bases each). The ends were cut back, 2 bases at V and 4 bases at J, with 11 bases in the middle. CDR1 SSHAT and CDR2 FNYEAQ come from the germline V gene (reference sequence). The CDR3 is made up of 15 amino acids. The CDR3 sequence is CASSLSGTATGELFF. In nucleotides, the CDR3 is TGTGCCAGCAGCTTAAGCGGGACAGCCACCGGGGAGCTGTTTTTT.

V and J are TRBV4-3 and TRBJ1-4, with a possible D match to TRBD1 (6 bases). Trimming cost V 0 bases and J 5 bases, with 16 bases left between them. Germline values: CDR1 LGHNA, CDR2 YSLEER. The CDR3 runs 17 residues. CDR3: CASSQDVRGQMNEKLFF. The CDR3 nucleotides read TGCGCCAGCAGCCAAGATGTTCGCGGACAGATGAATGAAAAACTGTTTTTT.

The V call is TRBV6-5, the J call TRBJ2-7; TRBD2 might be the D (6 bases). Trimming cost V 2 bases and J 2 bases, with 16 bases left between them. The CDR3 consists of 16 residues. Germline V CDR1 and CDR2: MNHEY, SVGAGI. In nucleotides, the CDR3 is TGTGCCAGCAGTTACCAGCGGGCAGGGCGCACCTACGAGCAGTACTTC. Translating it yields CASSYQRAGRTYEQYF.

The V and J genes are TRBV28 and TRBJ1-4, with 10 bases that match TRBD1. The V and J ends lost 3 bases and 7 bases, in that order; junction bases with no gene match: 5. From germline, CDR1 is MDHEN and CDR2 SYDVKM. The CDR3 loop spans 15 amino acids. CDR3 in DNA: TGTGCCAGCAGTTTTATGGGACAGGGGTCTGAAAAACTGTTTTTT. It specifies CASSFMGQGSEKLFF.

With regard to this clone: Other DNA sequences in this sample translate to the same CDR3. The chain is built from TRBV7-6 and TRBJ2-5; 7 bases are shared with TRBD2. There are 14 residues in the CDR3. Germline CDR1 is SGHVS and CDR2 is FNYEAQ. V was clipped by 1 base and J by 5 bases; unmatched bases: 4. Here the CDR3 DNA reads TGTGCCAGCAGCTTAGGGCGGGAGCGGGAGACCCAGTACTTC. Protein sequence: CASSLGRERETQYF.